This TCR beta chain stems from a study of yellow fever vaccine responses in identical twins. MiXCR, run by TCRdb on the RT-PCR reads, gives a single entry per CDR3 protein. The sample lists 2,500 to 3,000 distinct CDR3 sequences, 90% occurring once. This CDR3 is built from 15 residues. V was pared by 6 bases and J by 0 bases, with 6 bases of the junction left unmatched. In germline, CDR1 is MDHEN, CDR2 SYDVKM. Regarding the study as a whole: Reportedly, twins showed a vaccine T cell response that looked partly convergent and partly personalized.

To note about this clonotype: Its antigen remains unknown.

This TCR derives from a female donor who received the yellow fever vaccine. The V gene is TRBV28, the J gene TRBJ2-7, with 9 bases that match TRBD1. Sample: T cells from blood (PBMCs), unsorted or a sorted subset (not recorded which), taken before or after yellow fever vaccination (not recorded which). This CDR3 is CASSSTGGSSYEQYF. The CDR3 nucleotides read TGTGCCAGCAGCTCGACAGGGGGAAGCTCCTACGAGCAGTACTTC.